What follows is one TCR beta chain and its context. Its antigen is as yet unknown. Different DNA sequences within this sample yield the same CDR3. The data derive from a study of cytomegalovirus exposure and HLA in healthy donors. The V gene lost 3 bases and the J gene lost 1 base, with 6 bases spanning the gap. CDR3 length equals 13 residues. Germline V gene data show CDR1 as KGHSH and CDR2 as LQKENI. Primers for the PCR totalled 60 Vbeta and 13 Jbeta. Profiled with immunoSEQ multiplex PCR; TCRdb holds only in-frame clones, not every one. The table records tens of thousands of clones, 80% of them present only once. Study-wide results and limits: An apparent linkage of common viral pathogens to several of the most significant clusters emerged in a later analysis. The authors later linked a missense DCLRE1C variant to TCR beta V- and J-gene trimming. The study recorded 164 TCR beta chains that were cytomegalovirus-associated.

Participants comprised healthy donors of bone marrow. J is TRBJ1-1 and V is TRBV18, with no clear D. The sequence was obtained from a male donor in good health and CMV-seronegative. The sequenced sample was PBMCs. The CDR3 bases are TGTGCCAGCTCACCTGGTAGGAACACTGAAGCTTTCTTT. Translated, it gives CASSPGRNTEAFF. The complete variable domain, with remaining parts taken from reference TRBV18 and TRBJ1-1, reads NAGVMQNPRHLVRRRGQEARLRCSPMKGHSHVYWYRQLPEEGLKFMVYLQKENIIDESGMPKERFSAEFPKEGPSILRIQQVVRGDSAAYFCASSPGRNTEAFFGQGTRLTVV.